The rows below give T cell receptor beta chains drawn from one sample of a study of blood T cell repertoires in COVID-19. This table comes from immunoSEQ multiplex PCR, and its TCRdb copy is limited to in-frame clones, with some not included. Of roughly 32,000 clones in the sample, over 75% are singletons; the top ten hold around 8.6%. The specimen was peripheral blood. These receptors originate from a man at least 80 years old with active COVID-19. The CDR3 runs from the conserved cysteine through the conserved F or W. Fields, in order: V gene, clone size, CDR3 protein. Clone size, where shown, is once, few, many, or a class for clones that have expanded.

TRBV7-2,NA,CASSLKSLAGGGEQFF
TRBV29-1,NA,CSVTGRGNTDTQYF
TRBV14,NA,CASSQEGRFDIQYF
TRBV7-2,NA,CASSKQGDQPQHF
TRBV7-6,NA,CASSLRQGTEQYF
TRBV7-9,NA,CASSLQGGYTF
TRBV19,NA,CASSINTGSGEQFF
TRBV5-6,NA,CASSLRGGNQPQHF
TRBV5-3,NA,CARSLRGQGYKNIQYF
TRBV4-1,few,CASSQGVNGNQPQHF
TRBV7-2,NA,CASSLEQNTEAFF
TRBV5-1,large,CASSPERGVDEQFF
TRBV24-1,NA,CATSDPRDRGTETQYF
TRBV9,NA,CASSPPRSQGIGELFF
TRBV7-2,NA,CASSLTGYGYTF
TRBV19,NA,CASSISRGRPDTQYF
TRBV5-4,NA,CASSFPQGGRAETQYF
TRBV5-6,NA,CASSLRTGGGEKLFF
TRBV18,few,CASSPLQSTNEKLFF
TRBV10-3,NA,CAIRWTNTDTQYF
TRBV5-4,NA,CASSPPGTGNNMNTEAFF
TRBV3-1/TRBV3-2,NA,CASSPWTSGGAGQFF
TRBV7-2,NA,CASSPRRVGTGLYEQYF
TRBV30,NA,CAWSFRLAGTDTQYF
TRBV20-1,few,CSAIQGVAAFF
TRBV5-1,NA,CASSLAGHKETQYF
TRBV19,NA,CASRREGQGAFGYTF
TRBV7-2,NA,CASSLGIRQFLHEQYF
TRBV5-6,NA,CASTTIGRAIYGYTF
TRBV5-6,NA,CASSSLDRAGTEAFF
TRBV9,NA,CASSVASGGDTQYF
TRBV9,few,CASALDPGGQKNSPLHF
TRBV6-5,NA,CASSTRQHNEQFF
TRBV15,NA,CATSRGGDRGNTEAFF
TRBV9,few,CASSPGKSSYNEQFF
TRBV5-1,NA,CASTTSPGLGTLEQYF
TRBV6-5,NA,CASSYTGRYTDTQYF
TRBV28,NA,CASTPGTSYTGELFF
TRBV9,NA,CASSRGGRTEAFF
TRBV18,NA,CASSPIRQGEGYTF
TRBV3-1/TRBV3-2,NA,CASSQLPGADTQYF
TRBV19,NA,CASRYREFTEAFF
TRBV28,NA,CASKEGPYNEQFF
TRBV7-2,NA,CASSFSPAGDTQYF
TRBV6-1,NA,CASSEALGGRETQYF
TRBV7-8,once,CASSSLQGAWNTIYF